This T cell receptor (beta chain) was captured by sequencing in a study of immune cell composition in non-small cell lung cancer. Libraries were prepared by immunoSEQ multiplex PCR; TCRdb keeps only in-frame clonotypes and omits some of them. This table holds about 4,000 clones, over 70% found once. Findings and limits, study-wide: In adenocarcinoma, maximal tumour-associated clone frequency tracked TIL tumour reactivity.

As for this clone: Its target is unknown.

Germline V CDR1 and CDR2: SNHLY, FYNNEI. The CDR3 covers 15 residues. The V end was cut by 10 bases, the J end by 3 bases, with 19 bases between. The rearrangement uses TRBV2 and TRBJ1-3; weak D call: TRBD1 (5 bases). This receptor was obtained from a human donor with non-small cell lung cancer. The sequenced material came from lung tumor tissue. The CDR3 coding sequence is TGTGCCATAATTCCGGGACGGTGGAGTGGAAACACCATATATTTT. This codes for CAIIPGRWSGNTIYF.